The present entry profiles one T cell receptor beta chain with its context. The clone's antigen remains unknown. No much larger clonotype is one base removed from it; base qualities were not supplied. TCRbeta CDR3 regions were amplified from genomic DNA by means of the immunoSEQ Assay, a bias-controlled multiplex PCR. The paper's processing steps were these. Within the assay, amplification of reference gene primers was used to estimate how many nucleated cells each sample contained. To quantify the absolute abundance of each unique TCRbeta CDR3 rearrangement, sequence reads were collapsed and filtered. For each sample, productive Simpson clonality was calculated as the square root of Simpson's diversity index over productive rearrangements. In its TCRdb copy, this immuneACCESS table keeps in-frame sequences only and misses some clones. Where compared with another copy, unresolved V genes explain less than half of these, and the others have no known cause. V, J and clone size derive from that table, while D and trimming were established from the DNA sequence. A total of roughly 94,000 clones appear in this sample, around 80% of them only once. The top ten hold 20% to 25% of the sample.

Collaborating institutions collected whole blood in K2EDTA tubes following their own protocols. For TCRbeta analysis, collaborators shipped samples as frozen whole blood, isolated PBMCs, or DNA extracted from either of those sample types. This sample is drawn from a study of blood T cell repertoires in COVID-19 (dated by TCRdb to 2020 to 2021). For the study in its entirety: Samples covering the acute and convalescent phases of COVID-19 were provided by collaborators in the United States, Italy and Spain. The dataset comprised deeply sampled blood TCRbeta repertoires from subjects exposed to, actively infected with, or recovered from COVID-19. The material from the prospective study consisted of cDNA or gDNA derived from T cells, B-cell-depleted T cells, or PBMCs. A de-identified subject ID, COVID-19 status, age in years and sex were almost always included in the sample metadata. The repertoires were released in a freely available public database meant as a resource for research on the immune response to SARS-CoV-2. Samples came from the ongoing ImmuneRACE study (first 160 participants) plus 1,254 subjects from 6 global collaborators. Where available, HLA class I and class II types were taken from metadata supplied by the sample provider and were not determined by assay-based typing. The study at large found these results: Clinical and demographic metadata were provided uncurated, with the amount varying by source and participant.

The material sequenced was peripheral blood. The sequence derives from a man in his 60s with acute or convalescent COVID-19.

The nucleotides read TGTGCCAGCACCGCGGACATACATGGCTACACCTTC. Its translation is CASTADIHGYTF. The chain uses TRBV6-6 and TRBJ1-2; a tentative D call is TRBD1 (5 bases match). Between the V and J ends, shortened by 7 bases and 6 bases respectively, the junction contains 12 bases. CDR1 MNHNY and CDR2 SVGAGI are derived from the germline V gene (reference sequence). The CDR3 starts with the cysteine, ends with the phenylalanine, and has 12 residues. Here the CDR3 DNA is all that survives: 36 bases in frame from base 1.